Following are 28 T cell receptor beta chains from one sample sequenced in a study of blood T cell repertoires in COVID-19. TCRdb keeps only in-frame clones here, not all; method: immunoSEQ multiplex PCR. The top ten clones hold about 8% of a sample with under 250,000 clones, over 70% of them seen once. Sample: peripheral blood. These receptors all come from a woman aged 80 or older with acute or convalescent COVID-19.

The rearrangement joins TRBV5-4 to TRBJ2-4, with a weak D call TRBD2 (6 bases). Germline CDR1 SGHNT, CDR2 YYREEE (reference sequence). The CDR3 length is 17 residues. Trimming cost V 4 bases and J 0 bases, with 17 bases left between them. The CDR3 spells CASSQVGGAIAKNIQYF. CDR3 nucleotides: TGTGCCAGCAGCCAGGTTGGCGGGGCGATAGCCAAAAACATTCAGTACTTC.

The gene calls are TRBV5-1 and TRBJ2-5; 9 bases fit TRBD1. This CDR3 comprises 15 residues. Germline-derived CDR1 and CDR2 are SGHRS and YFSETQ. V dropped 4 bases and J dropped 1; count of bases not matched to a gene: 5. CDR3 sequence: CASSPGTGPQETQYF. The CDR3 nucleotides are TGCGCCAGCAGCCCCGGGACAGGGCCCCAAGAGACCCAGTACTTC.

The chain recombines TRBV3-1 (or the pseudogene TRBV3-2) with TRBJ2-6; D gene unclear. Germline CDR1 is LGHDT and CDR2 is YNNKEL (reference sequence). V shed 4 bases and J shed 4 bases, with 11 bases lying between them. This CDR3 is built from 15 residues. CDR3 protein: CASSRLVSGANVLTF. CDR3 nucleotides: TGTGCCAGCAGCCGGCTGGTTTCGGGGGCCAACGTCCTGACTTTC.

The chain combines TRBV6-5 with TRBJ1-2; 7 nucleotides align to TRBD1. The germline V gene has CDR1 MNHEY and CDR2 SVGAGI. The length of the CDR3 is 15 residues. V trimming: 2 bases; J trimming: 2 bases; junction bases outside the gene matches: 5. This CDR3 reads CASSYNPTGNYGYTF. Here the CDR3 DNA reads TGTGCCAGCAGTTACAATCCGACAGGGAACTATGGCTACACCTTC.

In the case of this clone: This sample also contains other DNA sequences that code for the same CDR3. The chain carries TRBV3-1 (or the pseudogene TRBV3-2) and TRBJ2-5; 12 nucleotides line up with TRBD2. Germline loops: CDR1 LGHDT, CDR2 YNNKEL (reference sequence). The CDR3 consists of 16 residues. The V segment lost 4 bases and the J segment 4 bases; nucleotides outside the gene matches: 7. This CDR3 is CASSPPSGGAGETQYF. In DNA form, the CDR3 reads TGTGCCAGCAGCCCTCCTAGCGGGGGGGCTGGAGAGACCCAGTACTTC.

The rearrangement links TRBV5-6 to TRBJ2-7; 8 bases line up with TRBD2. CDR1 is SGHDT and CDR2 is YYEEEE in the germline V gene. With V trimmed by 4 bases and J by 0 bases, 6 bases remained unmatched. This CDR3 contains 15 residues. The chain's CDR3 is CASSPRGLGSYEQYF. DNA for the CDR3: TGTGCCAGCAGCCCCCGGGGACTAGGCTCCTACGAGCAGTACTTC.

This chain links TRBV7-9 with TRBJ2-1, with D maybe TRBD1 (6 bases). This CDR3 has 13 residues. The V end lost 2 bases, the J end lost 13 bases, and 15 bases lay between the germline ends. Germline assignment: CDR1 SEHNR and CDR2 FQNEAQ (reference sequence). CDR3 bases: TGTGCCAGCAGCTTAAGTGGGGGCGGCCGCCAGTTCTTC. Translating gives CASSLSGGGRQFF. Full variable domain (remainder filled in from reference TRBV7-9 and TRBJ2-1): DTGVSQNPRHKITKRGQNVTFRCDPISEHNRLYWYRQTLGQGPEFLTYFQNEAQLEKSRLLSDRFSAERPKGSFSTLEIQRTEQGDSAMYLCASSLSGGGRQFFGPGTRLTVL.

Here the CDR3 reads CASRGGAANTGELFF. The CDR3 DNA sequence: TGTGCCAGCAGGGGGGGAGCGGCGAACACCGGGGAGCTGTTTTTT. The genes are TRBV2 and TRBJ2-2, with D maybe TRBD2 (6 bases). Trimming took off 6 bases at V and 0 bases at J, with 11 bases between the two ends. The CDR3 is 15 amino acids. Germline-derived CDR1 and CDR2 are SNHLY and FYNNEI.

The table lists this clone with a count of one. V usage is TRBV2 and J usage is TRBJ1-5; 9 positions match TRBD1. The CDR3 is 13 residues long. With V trimmed by 7 bases and J by 6 bases, 4 bases remained unmatched. The germline V gene has CDR1 SNHLY and CDR2 FYNNEI. Written as DNA, the CDR3 is TGTGCCAGCAACCTACAGGGGGCTCAGCCCCAGCATTTT. It specifies CASNLQGAQPQHF.

This clone came up once. This chain links TRBV5-1 with TRBJ1-6, with TRBD1 matching over 7 bases. The V segment lost 4 bases and the J segment 5 bases; nucleotides outside the gene matches: 3. Germline CDR1 reads SGHRS; CDR2 reads YFSETQ. The CDR3 has 14 amino acids. For the CDR3, the DNA is TGCGCCAGCAGCCTCACAGGGGATAATTCACCCCTCCACTTT. Translating gives CASSLTGDNSPLHF.

DNA for the CDR3: TGCGCCAGCAGCTTGGGATCGGACAGGGCTGGCGGGGAGCTGTTTTTT. This translates into CASSLGSDRAGGELFF. This chain uses TRBV5-1 with TRBJ2-2; 8 nucleotides line up with TRBD1. The CDR3 is made up of 16 amino acids. J gave up 7 bases and V 0 bases, and 8 bases lay outside the gene matches. Germline loops: CDR1 SGHRS, CDR2 YFSETQ.

This chain joins TRBV10-3 and TRBJ1-3; D call uncertain. CDR3 length equals 13 residues. Trimming left V 11 bases short and J 0 bases short, with 11 bases between. Germline V gene data show CDR1 as ENHRY and CDR2 as SYGVKD. The CDR3 nucleotides read TGTGCCTCATTAGCTAACTCTGGAAACACCATATATTTT. As protein: CASLANSGNTIYF.

The chain recombines TRBV12-5 with TRBJ2-7; TRBD2 agrees at 7 bases. V lost 0 bases and J lost 6; bases outside the gene matches: 8. The CDR3 has 15 amino acids. Germline loops: CDR1 LGHNT, CDR2 FRNRAP. DNA of the CDR3: TGTGCTAGTGGTTTGGTCGCGGGGGAGACCGGCGAGCAGTACTTC. This codes for CASGLVAGETGEQYF.

The chain carries TRBV20-1 and TRBJ1-4, with D unresolved. The V end was cut by 4 bases, the J end by 5 bases, with 5 bases between. The CDR3 sequence is 11 residues long. Germline V gene data show CDR1 as DFQATT and CDR2 as SNEGSKA (reference sequence). As DNA, the CDR3 is TGCAGTGCTAACCAGAATGAAAAACTGTTTTTT. It translates to CSANQNEKLFF.

The chain combines TRBV7-8 with TRBJ1-5; D call uncertain. There are 16 residues in the CDR3. CDR1 SGHVS and CDR2 FQNEAQ come from the germline V gene. Trimming took off 5 bases at V and 0 bases at J, with 14 bases between the two ends. CDR3 residues: CASSAGSSNSNQPQHF. As DNA, the CDR3 is TGTGCCAGCAGCGCCGGGAGCTCCAATAGCAATCAGCCCCAGCATTTT.

This clone was recorded a few times. The chain has TRBV7-2 and TRBJ2-2, with a weak D call TRBD1 (6 bases). Trimming left V 1 base short and J 4 bases short, with 10 bases between. CDR1 is SGHTA, CDR2 FQGNSA, per germline. CDR3 length: 15 residues. The CDR3 DNA reads TGTGCCAGCAGCTTAGGGGACACCTCCACCGGGGAGCTGTTTTTT. It specifies CASSLGDTSTGELFF.

V and J are TRBV5-6 and TRBJ2-7, with 9 bases identical to TRBD1. CDR3 length: 14 residues. With V trimmed by 4 bases and J by 6 bases, 8 bases remained unmatched. Germline V gene data show CDR1 as SGHDT and CDR2 as YYEEEE. In DNA form, the CDR3 reads TGTGCCAGCAGCCCGGGGACAGGGTTCGGCGAGCAGTACTTC. This translates into CASSPGTGFGEQYF.

This clone was seen only a few times. The chain recombines TRBV6-1 with TRBJ1-4; no clear D. CDR1 MNHNS and CDR2 SASEGT come from the germline V gene. The CDR3 has 15 residues. The ends were cut back, 1 base at V and 8 bases at J, with 14 bases in the middle. This chain's CDR3 is CASSEVWPFEEKLFF. CDR3 bases: TGTGCCAGCAGTGAAGTATGGCCTTTCGAAGAAAAACTGTTTTTT.

The chain is built from TRBV7-2 and TRBJ1-5, with D perhaps TRBD1 (6 bases). Germline CDR1 and CDR2: SGHTA and FQGNSA. V lost 0 bases, J lost 5 bases, and 8 bases lay in between. The CDR3 loop spans 14 amino acids. The CDR3 sequence is CASSLAPGDQPQHF. DNA for the CDR3: TGTGCCAGCAGCTTAGCGCCAGGGGATCAGCCCCAGCATTTT.

The rearrangement uses TRBV27 and TRBJ1-2, with TRBD1 as a possible D gene (5 bases). From germline, CDR1 is MNHEY and CDR2 SMNVEV (reference sequence). The germline V and J ends were trimmed by 7 bases and 1 base, with 13 bases remaining between them. There are 14 residues in the CDR3. The CDR3 region has the DNA TGTGCCAGCACCACTGTGGGGGGTAACTATGGCTACACCTTC. Translating gives CASTTVGGNYGYTF.

V and J are TRBV3-1 (or the pseudogene TRBV3-2) and TRBJ2-7, with 13 bases lining up with TRBD2. Trimming took 4 bases from V and 5 from J; bases not matched to a gene: 8. The CDR3 extends over 16 amino acids. The germline V gene has CDR1 LGHDT and CDR2 YNNKEL (reference sequence). CDR3 region: CASSRWTSGRENEQYF. CDR3 in DNA: TGTGCCAGCAGCCGTTGGACTAGCGGGAGAGAGAACGAGCAGTACTTC.

The J gene is TRBJ2-1, the V gene TRBV7-2; D uncertain. Germline CDR1 is SGHTA and CDR2 is FQGNSA. The CDR3 has 15 residues. The V end was cut by 5 bases, the J end by 0 bases, with 11 bases between. The CDR3 sequence: CASSTGLSSYNEQFF. DNA for the CDR3: TGTGCCAGCAGCACCGGTTTGAGCTCCTACAATGAGCAGTTCTTC.

The gene calls are TRBV6-1 and TRBJ1-1; D unclear. This CDR3 contains 12 residues. CDR1 and CDR2 from the germline V gene are MNHNS and SASEGT. Trimming took 3 bases from V and 7 from J, leaving 9 bases between them. CDR3 coding DNA: TGTGCCAGCAGTGATTCGGTGAGTGAAGCTTTCTTT. As protein: CASSDSVSEAFF.

The chain employs TRBV18 and TRBJ2-1; a weak D match, TRBD2 (6 bases). Trimming took off 3 bases at V and 0 bases at J, with 12 bases between the two ends. The germline V gene encodes CDR1 KGHSH and CDR2 LQKENI. The CDR3 length is 16 residues. The CDR3 region is CASSPSLAVSYNEQFF. CDR3 bases: TGTGCCAGCTCACCGTCACTAGCTGTCTCCTACAATGAGCAGTTCTTC.

The V call is TRBV6-5, the J call TRBJ2-1; 7 nucleotides agree with TRBD2. V was clipped by 5 bases and J by 4 bases; unmatched bases: 8. Germline V lookup: CDR1 MNHEY, CDR2 SVGAGI. The CDR3 has 15 residues. Here the CDR3 reads CASSRTGTKYNEQFF. The CDR3 region has the DNA TGTGCCAGCAGTAGGACCGGGACTAAATACAATGAGCAGTTCTTC.

The rearrangement joins TRBV19 to TRBJ1-5; TRBD1 might be the D (5 bases). CDR3 length equals 13 residues. V was cut by 4 bases and J by 5 bases, with 9 bases left in between. Germline CDR1 is LNHDA and CDR2 is SQIVND (reference sequence). This CDR3 is CASSRGGDQPQHF. CDR3 sequence (DNA): TGTGCCAGTAGTAGGGGCGGGGATCAGCCCCAGCATTTT. The variable domain in full, with the rest retrieved from reference TRBV19 and TRBJ1-5, is DGGITQSPKYLFRKEGQNVTLSCEQNLNHDAMYWYRQDPGQGLRLIYYSQIVNDFQKGDIAEGYSVSREKKESFPLTVTSAQKNPTAFYLCASSRGGDQPQHFGDGTRLSIL.

The rearrangement uses TRBV6-1 and TRBJ2-3; D perhaps matches TRBD1 (5 bases). CDR1 is MNHNS and CDR2 is SASEGT in the germline V gene. V was clipped by 2 bases and J by 2 bases, with 17 bases between them. The CDR3 sequence is 17 residues long. The CDR3 sequence is CASSERRRQSPTDTQYF. The DNA of the CDR3 is TGTGCCAGCAGTGAAAGGCGGCGACAGTCCCCCACAGATACGCAGTATTTT.

The chain links TRBV3-1 (or the pseudogene TRBV3-2) to TRBJ2-5, with 14 bases that match TRBD2. With V trimmed by 1 base and J by 1 base, 8 bases remained unmatched. CDR1 and CDR2 from the germline V gene are LGHDT and YNNKEL (reference sequence). The CDR3 has 19 residues. CDR3 in DNA: TGTGCCAGCAGCCAAGGACTAGCGGGAGGGAGCAGGGGCCAAGAGACCCAGTACTTC. Translating it yields CASSQGLAGGSRGQETQYF.